This T cell receptor beta chain was captured in a study of blood T cell repertoires in COVID-19. Across the study: PBMCs, B-cell-depleted T cells, or T cells provided the cDNA or gDNA that made up the material.

Recovered status applied to Cohort 3 donors who had two consecutive negative PCRs. It also applied to those with clearance or with symptom resolution. CDR3 length: 15 amino acids. CDR1 is SGHRS and CDR2 is YFSETQ in the germline V gene. Between the trimmed V and J ends, which lost 3 bases and 7 bases, there was a span of 20 bases. Assay: immunoSEQ multiplex PCR; the TCRdb copy retains only in-frame clones and omits some. The sample holds approximately 480,000 clones, roughly nine tenths seen once. The J gene is TRBJ2-7, the V gene TRBV5-1, with D perhaps TRBD2 (6 bases). Material for sequencing was PBMCs or T cells enriched from blood (not recorded which). The TCR sequence derives from a woman aged 18-35 years who had recovered from COVID-19. Here the CDR3 reads CASSSTAGGAQEQYF. The CDR3 bases are TGCGCCAGCAGCTCGACCGCCGGAGGGGCGCAGGAGCAGTACTTC.